This T cell receptor (beta chain) was sequenced during a study of beta chain features in type 1 diabetes. The sequenced template was cDNA made from the entire isolated RNA. Assay: immunoSEQ multiplex PCR; the TCRdb copy retains only in-frame clones and omits some. The sample lists 130,000 to 150,000 clones; less than 9% were seen once. Comments on this clone: Its target is unknown.

Notes on the study in general: The naive, central memory and Treg TCRB repertoires looked more alike in patients than they did in healthy donors.

CDR1 and CDR2 (germline): LNHNV, YYDKDF (reference sequence). The CDR3 consists of 14 residues. The ends lost 4 bases at V and 3 bases at J; junction bases unmatched: 4. Averaging approximately 0.11 L, one heparinised blood draw was given by each donor. Researchers reported sorting CD4+ naive, central memory, regulatory and stem cell-like memory cells via CD45RO/CCR7/CD25/CD127/CD95/CD27. Over 95% purity was reached by all sorted populations. This rearrangement joins TRBV15 to TRBJ1-1; TRBD1 aligns across 8 bases. The sequence was collected from a woman aged 25 to 39 in good health. The sequenced material came from central memory CD4+ T cells from blood. CDR3 sequence reads: CATSKDRAYTEAFF. CDR3 nucleotides: TGTGCCACCAGCAAGGACAGGGCTTACACTGAAGCTTTCTTT.